The sequence of this T cell receptor beta chain was determined in a study of blood T cell repertoires in COVID-19. Overall study context: Acute and convalescent COVID-19 samples came from the United States, Italy and Spain. PBMCs, B-cell-depleted T cells, or T cells provided the cDNA or gDNA that made up the material.

This clone has only a few counts. As handled by the study authors: Amplifying reference gene primers gave estimates of nucleated cell counts. Repertoires were generated with immunoSEQ multiplex PCR, while TCRdb's copy carries only in-frame clones and drops some. That table supplies the V and J calls and clone size; D and trimming were determined from the DNA. The sample comprises 65,000 to 100,000 clones, 80% to 90% of which are singletons, and about 14% rests with the top ten. The clonotype originates from a woman at least 80 years old with acute or convalescent COVID-19. The sequenced sample was peripheral blood.

The CDR3 reads CAISDWRTSGDYNEQFF. DNA for the CDR3: TGTGCCATCAGTGATTGGAGGACTAGCGGGGACTACAATGAGCAGTTCTTC. The chain carries TRBV10-3 and TRBJ2-1; the match to TRBD2 covers 12 bases. With V trimmed by 3 bases and J by 3 bases, 6 bases remained unmatched. Germline V gene lookup returns CDR1 ENHRY and CDR2 SYGVKD. The CDR3 loop spans 17 amino acids.